These T cell receptor beta chains were read from a single sample in a study of cytomegalovirus exposure and HLA in healthy donors. TCRdb's table, derived via immunoSEQ multiplex PCR, lists solely in-frame clones and lacks some. The sample includes around 200,000 clones, around nine tenths of them seen just once. Sequencing was performed on PBMCs. Receptors originate from a woman in her 30s in good health and CMV-seronegative. Both conserved end residues are part of each CDR3. A D gene is named only where the DNA matches it firmly.

D gene: TRBD2
V gene: TRBV7-3
CDR3 length: 14
J gene: TRBJ2-1
CDR3 protein: CASSSSGSGNEQFF
CDR3 DNA: TGTGCCAGCAGCTCTAGCGGGAGTGGGAATGAGCAGTTCTTC

D gene: .
V gene: TRBV28
CDR3 length: 12
J gene: TRBJ2-1
CDR3 protein: CASSSMPREQFF
CDR3 DNA: TGTGCCAGCAGTTCGATGCCCCGGGAGCAGTTCTTC

D gene: TRBD1
V gene: TRBV6-5
CDR3 length: 14
J gene: TRBJ1-2
CDR3 protein: CASRRTGRSSGYTF
CDR3 DNA: TGTGCCAGCAGGAGGACAGGGAGGAGCTCTGGCTACACCTTC

D gene: TRBD2
V gene: TRBV6-1
CDR3 length: 15
J gene: TRBJ2-7
CDR3 protein: CASSEVGGFPYEQYF
CDR3 DNA: TGTGCCAGCAGTGAAGTGGGGGGGTTCCCCTACGAGCAGTACTTC

D gene: .
V gene: TRBV6-1
CDR3 length: 13
J gene: TRBJ1-2
CDR3 protein: CASSEARNYGYTF
CDR3 DNA: TGTGCCAGCAGTGAGGCCCGAAACTATGGCTACACCTTC

D gene: .
V gene: TRBV5-3
CDR3 length: 12
J gene: TRBJ1-1
CDR3 protein: CAGFRQNTEAFF
CDR3 DNA: TGTGCCGGGTTCAGGCAGAACACTGAAGCTTTCTTT

D gene: .
V gene: TRBV4-1
CDR3 length: 21
J gene: TRBJ2-6
CDR3 protein: CASSQESYWGRGSSGANVLTF
CDR3 DNA: TGCGCCAGCAGCCAAGAAAGCTACTGGGGCCGTGGAAGCTCTGGGGCCAACGTCCTGACTTTC

D gene: .
V gene: TRBV7-3
CDR3 length: 14
J gene: TRBJ2-1
CDR3 protein: CASSLAGAFNEQFF
CDR3 DNA: TGTGCCAGCAGCTTAGCGGGGGCCTTCAATGAGCAGTTCTTC

D gene: .
V gene: TRBV6-5
CDR3 length: 14
J gene: TRBJ1-6
CDR3 protein: CASGRKSYNSPLHF
CDR3 DNA: TGTGCCAGCGGGAGGAAATCCTATAATTCACCCCTCCACTTT

D gene: TRBD1
V gene: TRBV2
CDR3 length: 15
J gene: TRBJ2-2
CDR3 protein: CASSETRTGAGELFF
CDR3 DNA: TGTGCCAGCAGTGAAACCAGGACAGGGGCCGGGGAGCTGTTTTTT

D gene: .
V gene: TRBV6-1
CDR3 length: 14
J gene: TRBJ1-6
CDR3 protein: CASRVSSYNSPLHF
CDR3 DNA: TGTGCCAGCAGGGTGAGCTCCTATAATTCACCCCTCCACTTT